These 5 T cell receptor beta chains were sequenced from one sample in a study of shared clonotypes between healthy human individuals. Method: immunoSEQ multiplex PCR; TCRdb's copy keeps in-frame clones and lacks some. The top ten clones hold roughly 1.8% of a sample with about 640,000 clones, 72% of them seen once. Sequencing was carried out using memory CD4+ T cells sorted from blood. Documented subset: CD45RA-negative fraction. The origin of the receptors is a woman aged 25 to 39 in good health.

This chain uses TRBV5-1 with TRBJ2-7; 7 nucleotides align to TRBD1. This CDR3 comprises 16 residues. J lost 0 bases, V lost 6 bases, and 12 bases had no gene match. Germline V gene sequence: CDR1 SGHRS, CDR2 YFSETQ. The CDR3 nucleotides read TGCGCCAGCAACTTCCACCCGACAGGGAGCTCCTACGAGCAGTACTTC. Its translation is CASNFHPTGSSYEQYF.

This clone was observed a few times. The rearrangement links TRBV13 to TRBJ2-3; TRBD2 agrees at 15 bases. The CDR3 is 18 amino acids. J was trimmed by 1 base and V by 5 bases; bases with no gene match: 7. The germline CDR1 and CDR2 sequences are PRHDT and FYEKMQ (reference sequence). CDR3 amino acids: CASSPRTSGRVGTDTQYF. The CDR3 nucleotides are TGTGCCAGCAGCCCCCGGACTAGCGGGAGGGTGGGCACAGATACGCAGTATTTT.

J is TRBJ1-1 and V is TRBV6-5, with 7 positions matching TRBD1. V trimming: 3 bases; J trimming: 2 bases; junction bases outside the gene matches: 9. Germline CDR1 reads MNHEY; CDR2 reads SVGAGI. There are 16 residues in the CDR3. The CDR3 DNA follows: TGTGCCAGCAGTTATCGGACAGGACAATTTAACACTGAAGCTTTCTTT. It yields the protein CASSYRTGQFNTEAFF.

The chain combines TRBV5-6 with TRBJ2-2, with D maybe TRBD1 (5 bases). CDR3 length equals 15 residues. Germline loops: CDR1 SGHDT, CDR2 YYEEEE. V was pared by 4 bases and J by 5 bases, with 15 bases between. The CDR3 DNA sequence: TGTGCCAGCAGCACCAACAGGCTCGGGACCGGGGAGCTGTTTTTT. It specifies CASSTNRLGTGELFF.

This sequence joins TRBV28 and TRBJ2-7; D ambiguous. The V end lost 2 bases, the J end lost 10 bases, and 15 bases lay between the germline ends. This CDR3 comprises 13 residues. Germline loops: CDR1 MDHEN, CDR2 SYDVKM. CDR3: CASSLAWPKTQYF. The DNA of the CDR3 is TGTGCCAGCAGTTTAGCGTGGCCGAAGACACAGTACTTC.